The 14 T cell receptor beta chains below were found in one sample sequenced in a study of regulatory T cells in long-lasting Graves disease. Building of the TCR beta libraries involved iRepertoire HTBI primers and Arm-PCR of CDR3 regions. TCRdb recomputed calls from the multiplex PCR reads with MiXCR, one row per CDR3 protein. The sample contains about 310,000 distinct CDR3 sequences, 20% to 25% of which appear only once. Time point in this sample: persistent/refractory GD, antithyroid drugs over 5 years with positive TRAb. Preparation of the TCR library used RNA extracted from PBMCs. The sample here was peripheral blood mononuclear cells (PBMCs), taken when the disease was refractory, from a patient treated with antithyroid drugs. The receptors here all came from a female donor with Graves disease.

The chain couples TRBV7-2 to TRBJ2-2, with D possibly called TRBD1 or TRBD2 (5 bases each). The CDR3 is 15 residues long. Germline V gene data show CDR1 as SGHTA and CDR2 as FQGNSA. With 6 bases removed from V and 3 bases from J, the gap between germline ends came to 14 bases. The CDR3 DNA reads TGTGCCAGCAGTTACGCCTCGGGACACACCGGGGAGCTGTTTTTT. Translated: CASSYASGHTGELFF.

There are a few counts of this clonotype. V and J are TRBV6-2 or TRBV6-3 and TRBJ2-7; 9 bases are shared with TRBD1. With V trimmed by 6 bases and J by 4 bases, 4 bases remained unmatched. The germline CDR1 and CDR2 sequences are MNHEY and SVGEGT. The CDR3 length is 13 residues. The CDR3 is CASRSDRGYEQYF. CDR3 DNA sequence: TGTGCCAGCAGGTCGGACAGGGGTTACGAGCAGTACTTC.

The V call is TRBV6-7, the J call TRBJ2-4; TRBD2 aligns across 11 bases. TRBV6-7 is annotated as an ORF whose role is uncertain. This CDR3 is built from 16 residues. Trimming cost V 6 bases and J 8 bases; bases outside gene matches: 12. CDR3 protein: CASRLAGGPVRDIQYF. CDR3 bases: TGTGCCAGCAGATTAGCGGGGGGGCCAGTCCGAGACATTCAGTACTTC.

The rearrangement links TRBV6-1 to TRBJ1-5; D is uncertain. This CDR3 has 14 amino acids. CDR1 and CDR2 from the germline V gene are MNHNS and SASEGT. Trimming took off 10 bases at V and 4 bases at J, with 17 bases between the two ends. The CDR3 loop reads CANPGPFINQPQHF. CDR3 nucleotides: TGTGCCAACCCTGGGCCCTTTATAAATCAGCCCCAGCATTTT.

This clonotype has a handful of counts. The rearrangement links TRBV12-3 or TRBV12-4 to TRBJ2-2, with 7 bases identical to TRBD1. This CDR3 spans 16 amino acids. V lost 5 bases and J lost 4; bases outside the gene matches: 10. The CDR3 DNA reads TGTGCCAGCAGTCAGCAGACAGGGTCGGGCACCGGGGAGCTGTTTTTT. Translation gives CASSQQTGSGTGELFF.

This clonotype was counted at least ten times. The chain carries TRBV6-5 and TRBJ1-5; D is uncertain. Germline CDR1 is MNHEY and CDR2 is SVGAGI. This CDR3 spans 15 amino acids. Trimming removed 1 base at V and 1 base at J, with 8 bases between. Written as DNA, the CDR3 is TGTGCCAGCAGTTACTACGGTGTGAGCAATCAGCCCCAGCATTTT. Amino acid sequence: CASSYYGVSNQPQHF.

J is TRBJ2-2 and V is TRBV11-2; D remains ambiguous. CDR3 length: 12 amino acids. V lost 2 bases and J 7 bases, leaving 5 bases between the germline ends. Germline V lookup: CDR1 SGHAT, CDR2 FQNNGV. The CDR3 sequence is CASSLRVGELFF. CDR3 DNA sequence: TGTGCCAGCAGCTTAAGGGTCGGGGAGCTGTTTTTT.

V and J are TRBV4-1 and TRBJ2-7; D uncertain. The CDR3 contains 15 residues. Trimming removed 1 base from V and 3 bases from J, with 13 bases in between. Germline V lookup: CDR1 MGHRA, CDR2 YSYEKL. This chain's CDR3 is CASSQAARMGYEQYF. The CDR3 DNA reads as TGCGCCAGCAGCCAAGCCGCTAGAATGGGCTACGAGCAGTACTTC.

This clonotype has a count of ten or more. The chain links TRBV11-1 to TRBJ2-7; D remains unclear. CDR1 and CDR2 (germline): SGHAT, FQDESV (reference sequence). The germline V and J ends were trimmed by 5 bases and 3 bases, with 14 bases remaining between them. There are 14 residues in the CDR3. CDR3 coding DNA: TGTGCCAGCAGCCTCCGCAGCGCCGGCTACGAGCAGTACTTC. It translates to CASSLRSAGYEQYF.

This clonotype has a handful of counts. The V and J genes are TRBV6-5 and TRBJ2-7; 7 bases map to TRBD1. Germline CDR1 is MNHEY and CDR2 is SVGAGI. J gave up 0 bases and V 4 bases, and 3 bases lay outside the gene matches. The CDR3 contains 14 residues. The DNA for the CDR3 is TGTGCCAGCAGTTGGGACAGCCACTCCTACGAGCAGTACTTC. Encoded protein: CASSWDSHSYEQYF.

The chain is built from TRBV4-1 and TRBJ2-2; tentatively, D is TRBD2 (6 bases). Germline V gene sequence: CDR1 MGHRA, CDR2 YSYEKL. Trimming pared 7 bases from V and 0 bases from J, leaving 9 bases between. This CDR3 spans 14 amino acids. Written as DNA, the CDR3 is TGCGCCAGCACATTAGCGGCGAACACCGGGGAGCTGTTTTTT. Amino acid sequence: CASTLAANTGELFF.

The chain employs TRBV2 and TRBJ2-7; 8 positions agree with TRBD1. CDR3 length equals 15 residues. The germline gives CDR1 SNHLY, CDR2 FYNNEI. Germline trimming cut 5 bases from V and 6 bases from J; bases unmatched to any gene: 12. CDR3 loop: CASSLTRTGKPEQYF. The CDR3 nucleotides read TGTGCCAGCAGTCTCACTCGGACAGGGAAACCCGAGCAGTACTTC.

In this sample, this clonotype turned up once. The V gene is TRBV28, the J gene TRBJ2-5; D unresolved. The V and J ends lost 3 bases and 4 bases respectively, with 21 bases between them. There are 17 residues in the CDR3. Germline V CDR1 and CDR2: MDHEN, SYDVKM. This CDR3 reads CASSFLGWAHQSETQYF. The DNA of the CDR3 is TGTGCCAGCAGTTTTTTAGGTTGGGCCCATCAATCAGAGACCCAGTACTTC.

This clonotype was detected many times. The J gene is TRBJ1-2, the V gene TRBV20-1, with D unclear. Per germline, CDR1 DFQATT and CDR2 SNEGSKA (reference sequence). V lost 4 bases to trimming and J lost 4 bases, with 10 bases between them. This CDR3 contains 12 residues. CDR3 coding DNA: TGCAGTGCTATCACAGACTTCTATGGCTACACCTTC. Protein sequence: CSAITDFYGYTF.